This T cell receptor (beta chain) was sequenced during a study of T cell responses to AZD1222 COVID-19 vaccine. From germline, CDR1 is SGHRS and CDR2 YFSETQ. Trimming shortened V by 3 bases and J by 6 bases, and 18 bases separated the two germline ends. The CDR3 extends over 16 amino acids. Produced via immunoSEQ multiplex PCR; TCRdb's table is partial and in-frame only. This table holds around 120,000 clones, 88% found once. The chain carries TRBV5-1 and TRBJ2-2, with D possibly called TRBD1 or TRBD2 (6 bases each). The receptor was isolated from an adult in good health. The sequencing here drew on peripheral blood, taken on day 0 of MenACWY control vaccination. CDR3 sequence reads: CASSSTGGPVPGELFF. CDR3 coding DNA: TGCGCCAGCAGCTCCACCGGGGGCCCTGTACCCGGGGAGCTGTTTTTT.